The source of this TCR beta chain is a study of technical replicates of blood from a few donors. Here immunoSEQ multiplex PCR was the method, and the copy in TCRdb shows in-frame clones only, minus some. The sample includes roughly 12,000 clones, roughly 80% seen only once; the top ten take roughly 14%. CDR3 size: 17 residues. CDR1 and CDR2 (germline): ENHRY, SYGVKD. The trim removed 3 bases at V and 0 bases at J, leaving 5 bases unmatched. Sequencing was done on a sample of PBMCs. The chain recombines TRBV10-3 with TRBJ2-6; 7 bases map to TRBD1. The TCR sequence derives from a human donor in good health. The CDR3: CAISEGTVRSGANVLTF. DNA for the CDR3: TGTGCCATCAGTGAAGGGACAGTCCGCTCTGGGGCCAACGTCCTGACTTTC.